The 25 T cell receptor beta chains reported below all come from one sample, sequenced in a study of T cells in Graves' hyperthyroidism and ophthalmopathy. The CDR3 regions of TCR beta were amplified from RNA transcripts. During a first-round RT-PCR of the TCR CDR3, the HTBI primer set was used. TCRdb used MiXCR to reprocess the multiplex PCR reads, holding one entry per CDR3 protein. The table records hundreds of thousands of distinct CDR3 sequences, 12% to 15% of them present only once. Sequences were obtained from blood. The receptors derive from a woman aged 18-29 years with Graves' hyperthyroidism.

The chain couples TRBV12-3 or TRBV12-4 to TRBJ2-5; D gene ambiguous. This CDR3 has 14 amino acids. Trimming removed 8 bases at V and 1 base at J, with 14 bases between. CDR3 amino acids: CASGSTWSQETQYF. The CDR3 DNA reads as TGTGCCAGCGGTTCGACATGGTCCCAAGAGACCCAGTACTTC.

This clonotype came up many times. V gene TRBV20-1 combines with J gene TRBJ2-3; D call uncertain. The V and J ends lost 0 bases and 4 bases respectively, with 5 bases between them. Germline CDR1 DFQATT, CDR2 SNEGSKA (reference sequence). This CDR3 region has 12 residues. The CDR3 region has the DNA TGCAGTGCTAGAGAAATCCCAGATACGCAGTATTTT. This encodes CSAREIPDTQYF.

On this clonotype itself: Since a much larger clone is just one base distant, this may be a read error. V usage is TRBV11-2 and J usage is TRBJ2-3; 7 bases are a match to TRBD2. The CDR3 covers 15 residues. CDR1 SGHAT and CDR2 FQNNGV come from the germline V gene. The chain's CDR3 is CAGSELARRGDTQYF. DNA for the CDR3: TGTGCCGGCAGCGAACTAGCGCGGCGAGGGGATACGCAGTATTTT.

This clonotype was observed at least ten times. CDR3: CASSQPGANIQYF. CDR3 nucleotides: TGTGCCAGCAGCCAACCGGGGGCCAACATTCAGTACTTC. The chain links TRBV3-1 to TRBJ2-4, with D possibly being TRBD1 or TRBD2 (6 bases each). This CDR3 has 13 residues. Trimming removed 2 bases from V and 7 bases from J, with 9 bases in between. Germline lookup yields CDR1 LGHDT and CDR2 YNNKEL (reference sequence).

This chain connects TRBV6-2 or TRBV6-3 to TRBJ2-7; no definite D call. The CDR3 totals 14 residues. V lost 10 bases, J lost 0 bases, and 16 bases lay in between. In germline, CDR1 is MNHEY, CDR2 SVGEGT. The CDR3 loop reads CATGVQPSSYEQYF. In DNA, the CDR3 is TGTGCCACTGGGGTACAACCGAGCTCCTACGAGCAGTACTTC.

As to this clonotype: This may be a read error, as it is one base from a much larger clone. V is TRBV2 and J is TRBJ1-1; D is uncertain. Germline V gene data show CDR1 as SNHLY and CDR2 as FYNNEI. V gave up 6 bases and J gave up 5 bases, with 7 bases separating them. The CDR3 totals 11 residues. CDR3 in DNA: TGTGCCAGCAGGGCGGTTACTGAAGCTTTCTTT. Amino acid sequence: CASRAVTEAFF.

In this sample, this clonotype turned up a few times. This chain uses TRBV6-1 with TRBJ1-5; D possibly corresponds to TRBD1 (5 bases). Trimming pared 6 bases from V and 4 bases from J, leaving 10 bases between. CDR1 is MNHNS, CDR2 SASEGT, per germline. The CDR3 contains 13 residues. The CDR3 DNA reads as TGTGCCAGCAGCACGCAGGGTAATCAGCCCCAGCATTTT. Encoded protein: CASSTQGNQPQHF.

The chain joins TRBV19 to TRBJ2-1, with 7 bases identical to TRBD2. The CDR3 contains 15 residues. V trimming: 3 bases; J trimming: 3 bases; junction bases outside the gene matches: 5. Germline V gene sequence: CDR1 LNHDA, CDR2 SQIVND (reference sequence). CDR3 sequence (DNA): TGTGCCAGTAGTATGCAGCTAGCGGACTACAATGAGCAGTTCTTC. Translation: CASSMQLADYNEQFF.

The genes are TRBV27 and TRBJ2-7, with D unclear. This CDR3 has 14 residues. Germline-derived CDR1 and CDR2 are MNHEY and SMNVEV (reference sequence). Trimming pared 4 bases from V and 0 bases from J, leaving 10 bases between. CDR3 residues: CASSYKDSSYEQYF. CDR3 DNA sequence: TGTGCCAGCAGTTACAAGGATAGCTCCTACGAGCAGTACTTC.

The genes are TRBV11-2 and TRBJ1-2, with D possibly matching TRBD1 (5 bases). With 2 bases removed from V and 6 bases from J, the gap between germline ends came to 16 bases. This CDR3 comprises 15 residues. Germline CDR1 reads SGHAT; CDR2 reads FQNNGV. The CDR3 loop reads CASSLPGTARHGYTF. The CDR3 nucleotides are TGTGCCAGCAGCTTACCCGGGACCGCGAGGCATGGCTACACCTTC.

As regards this clonotype: Possible read error: a much larger clone is one base away. V and J are TRBV3-1 and TRBJ2-1, with 12 bases matching TRBD2. The germline CDR1 and CDR2 sequences are LGHDT and YNNKEL (reference sequence). The CDR3 spans 17 residues. Here the CDR3 DNA reads TGTGCCAGCAGCCAAGATCCGGGACTAGCGGGCGGCAATGAGCAGATCTTC. This sequence encodes CASSQDPGLAGGNEQIF.

This clonotype was detected a few times. J is TRBJ2-5 and V is TRBV7-9; no clear D. The CDR3 has 15 residues. Trimming left V 1 base short and J 4 bases short, with 13 bases between. Germline CDR1 SEHNR, CDR2 FQNEAQ (reference sequence). The CDR3 spells CASSLGTAARETQYF. The CDR3, as DNA: TGTGCCAGCAGCTTAGGCACGGCGGCCCGAGAGACCCAGTACTTC. Drawing the rest from reference TRBV7-9 and TRBJ2-5, the complete variable domain is DTGVSQNPRHKITKRGQNVTFRCDPISEHNRLYWYRQTLGQGPEFLTYFQNEAQLEKSRLLSDRFSAERPKGSFSTLEIQRTEQGDSAMYLCASSLGTAARETQYFGPGTRLLVL.

A few counts support this clonotype. The chain employs TRBV12-3 or TRBV12-4 and TRBJ1-3; D is unresolved. V lost 8 bases, J lost 0 bases, and 14 bases lay in between. The CDR3 has 15 residues. The CDR3 reads CASRTRSASGNTIYF. In DNA, the CDR3 is TGTGCCAGCCGGACTCGGAGTGCCTCTGGAAACACCATATATTTT.

In this sample, this clonotype turned up a few times. The chain recombines TRBV7-9 with TRBJ2-7, with D possibly matching TRBD2 (6 bases). CDR1 is SEHNR and CDR2 is FQNEAQ in the germline V gene (reference sequence). The CDR3 contains 18 residues. Trimming shortened V by 1 base and J by 2 bases, and 21 bases separated the two germline ends. The CDR3 DNA sequence: TGTGCCAGCAGCTTAGTGGGGCGGGGCCCCTTTTACCCCTACGAGCAGTACTTC. Encoded protein: CASSLVGRGPFYPYEQYF.

In nucleotides, the CDR3 is TGTGCCAGCAGCTTAACAGGCTCGGAGGTCCAGTACTTC. Residues: CASSLTGSEVQYF. V gene TRBV7-3 combines with J gene TRBJ2-5, with D possibly being TRBD2 (5 bases). The CDR3 extends over 13 amino acids. CDR1 is SGHTA and CDR2 is FQGTGA in the germline V gene. V lost 0 bases to trimming and J lost 10 bases, with 12 bases between them.

This clonotype has at least ten counts. The rearrangement joins TRBV12-3 or TRBV12-4 to TRBJ2-7; 7 bases line up with TRBD1. The CDR3 contains 14 residues. V shed 5 bases, J shed 3 bases, and the junction held 7 bases outside the gene matches. CDR3 nucleotides: TGTGCCAGCAGTGCCGACAGGGCTAACTACGAGCAGTACTTC. Its protein is CASSADRANYEQYF.

This clonotype was counted many times. V gene TRBV7-2 combines with J gene TRBJ2-5; D remains ambiguous. The CDR3 runs 15 residues. The germline V gene encodes CDR1 SGHTA and CDR2 FQGNSA. V lost 1 base to trimming and J lost 1 base, with 10 bases between them. CDR3 DNA: TGTGCCAGCAGCTTAGGGGGATGGCTCCAAGAGACCCAGTACTTC. It codes for CASSLGGWLQETQYF. Variable domain in full (rest from reference TRBV7-2 and TRBJ2-5): GAGVSQSPSNKVTEKGKDVELRCDPISGHTALYWYRQSLGQGLEFLIYFQGNSAPDKSGLPSDRFSAERTGGSVSTLTIQRTQQEDSAVYLCASSLGGWLQETQYFGPGTRLLVL.

The chain has TRBV5-1 and TRBJ2-2; either TRBD1 or TRBD2 may fit D (6 bases each). CDR1 and CDR2 from the germline V gene are SGHRS and YFSETQ. Trimming stripped 9 bases from V and 4 bases from J, with 22 bases between. This CDR3 contains 16 residues. The CDR3 coding sequence is TGCGCCACCCGCATTGTATGGGGGGCGAGCACCGGGGAGCTGTTTTTT. Its translation: CATRIVWGASTGELFF.

This clonotype has ten or more counts. This chain links TRBV28 with TRBJ2-1, with D possibly matching TRBD1 (6 bases). Germline CDR1 MDHEN, CDR2 SYDVKM. The V end was cut by 5 bases, the J end by 7 bases, with 18 bases between. The CDR3 runs 15 residues. For the CDR3, the DNA is TGTGCCAGCAGTAACGCCGGGACAAAGGGGAATGAGCAGTTCTTC. It yields the protein CASSNAGTKGNEQFF.

The sample holds a few counts of this clonotype. The V and J genes are TRBV20-1 and TRBJ2-2; no clear D gene. The V gene's germline CDR1 is DFQATT and CDR2 SNEGSKA (reference sequence). Trimming shortened V by 2 bases and J by 2 bases, and 6 bases separated the two germline ends. This CDR3 region has 13 residues. The CDR3 is CSARKPNTGELFF. In DNA, the CDR3 is TGCAGTGCTAGAAAACCCAACACCGGGGAGCTGTTTTTT.

This CDR3 reads CASTGLAGADTQYF. DNA for the CDR3: TGTGCCAGCACGGGACTAGCGGGAGCAGATACGCAGTATTTT. V is TRBV6-1 and J is TRBJ2-3, with TRBD2 matching over 14 bases. The CDR3 is 14 residues long. Germline CDR1 reads MNHNS; CDR2 reads SASEGT. Unmatched junction bases numbered 1, after V lost 7 bases and J lost 4 bases.

At least ten counts were recorded for this clonotype. The genes are TRBV6-1 and TRBJ2-7; a weak D match, TRBD2 (6 bases). The CDR3 sequence is 13 residues long. Trimming cost V 4 bases and J 4 bases, with 11 bases left between them. Germline CDR1 and CDR2: MNHNS and SASEGT. The CDR3: CASSAGLLYEQYF. CDR3 nucleotide sequence: TGTGCCAGCAGTGCGGGACTCCTATACGAGCAGTACTTC.

This clonotype was seen a handful of times. Given a much more abundant clone one base away, this may be a read error. The chain joins TRBV9 to TRBJ2-2; possibly TRBD1 for D (5 bases). V was trimmed by 0 bases and J by 6 bases, leaving 6 bases between them. The germline CDR1 and CDR2 sequences are SGDLS and YYNGEE. CDR3 length equals 13 residues. Written as DNA, the CDR3 is TGTGCCAGCAGCGTAGTGGGGCCCGGGGAGCTGTTTTTT. This encodes CASSVVGPGELFF.

This clonotype was counted only a few times. CDR3 sequence reads: CATSLGAQNTEAFF. The CDR3 bases are TGTGCCACCTCCCTTGGAGCTCAGAACACTGAAGCTTTCTTT. J is TRBJ1-1 and V is TRBV3-1, with D unresolved. This CDR3 is 14 amino acids long. V shed 10 bases and J shed 1 base, with 16 bases lying between them. CDR1 and CDR2 from the germline V gene are LGHDT and YNNKEL (reference sequence).

The J gene is TRBJ2-7, the V gene TRBV10-2, with D possibly being TRBD1 (5 bases). The CDR3 sequence is 14 residues long. V was clipped by 11 bases and J by 2 bases, with 19 bases between them. Germline assignment: CDR1 WSHSY and CDR2 SAAADI. As DNA, the CDR3 is TGCGCCTCCGTGGGAACAGGCGGCGCCTACGAGCAGTACTTC. Its translation: CASVGTGGAYEQYF.